The 15 T cell receptor beta chains below were found in one sample sequenced in a study of radiation and T cells in renal cell carcinoma. Assay used: immunoSEQ multiplex PCR; TCRdb lists only in-frame clones, some missing. The repertoire holds roughly 14,000 clones, with roughly 56% as singletons. This sample's treatment: treatment-naive control, cytoreductive nephrectomy. Sequencing was performed on tumor tissue, taken from a patient whose treatment was nephrectomy without radiotherapy. The receptors derive from a man aged 45-65 years with renal cell carcinoma.

V is TRBV7-2 and J is TRBJ1-4, with a weak D call TRBD1 (5 bases). This CDR3 has 15 amino acids. Trimming shortened V by 5 bases and J by 4 bases, and 14 bases separated the two germline ends. The germline gives CDR1 SGHTA, CDR2 FQGNSA. The CDR3 is CASSTQASHNEKLFF. DNA for the CDR3: TGTGCCAGCAGCACACAGGCCAGCCATAATGAAAAACTGTTTTTT.

This clone was detected a few times. The V gene is TRBV6-5, the J gene TRBJ1-1; no definite D call. Germline V gene sequence: CDR1 MNHEY, CDR2 SVGAGI. V lost 7 bases and J 1 base, leaving 13 bases between the germline ends. There are 14 residues in the CDR3. The CDR3 sequence: CASTQAGRNTEAFF. For the CDR3, the DNA is TGTGCCAGCACCCAAGCAGGCAGGAACACTGAAGCTTTCTTT.

This rearrangement joins TRBV7-3 to TRBJ2-7; D perhaps matches TRBD2 (6 bases). V was pared by 5 bases and J by 7 bases, with 21 bases between. This CDR3 comprises 15 residues. The germline gives CDR1 SGHTA, CDR2 FQGTGA. The CDR3 nucleotides are TGTGCCAGCAGCGAAGGGCCTAGCGTGGTAAGAGAGCAGTACTTC. Translation gives CASSEGPSVVREQYF.

This clone occurred a few times. The CDR3 region is CASSPIAVTSTDTQYF. The CDR3 coding sequence is TGTGCCAGCAGCCCAATAGCGGTTACTAGCACAGATACGCAGTATTTT. The rearrangement joins TRBV6-6 to TRBJ2-3; D perhaps matches TRBD2 (6 bases). Germline V CDR1 and CDR2: MNHNY, SVGAGI (reference sequence). Trimming cost V 6 bases and J 0 bases, with 16 bases left between them. The CDR3 spans 16 residues.

The chain links TRBV2 to TRBJ2-3, with TRBD1 matching 11 bases. CDR1 is SNHLY, CDR2 FYNNEI, per germline. After removal of 9 bases from V and 3 bases from J, the junction contained 5 bases not matched to a gene. CDR3 length: 14 amino acids. CDR3 sequence: CARGTGGPTDTQYF. CDR3 DNA sequence: TGTGCCAGGGGGACAGGGGGTCCAACAGATACGCAGTATTTT.

The sample holds one count of this clone. The gene calls are TRBV29-1 and TRBJ2-1; 10 nucleotides agree with TRBD1. The V and J ends lost 6 bases and 4 bases, in that order; junction bases with no gene match: 9. This CDR3 is 15 amino acids long. CDR1 is SQVTM, CDR2 ANQGSEA, per germline. The CDR3 coding sequence is TGCAGCGTGTATTATGACAGGGGGCGATACAATGAGCAGTTCTTC. Its protein is CSVYYDRGRYNEQFF.

This clone was seen ten or more times. The chain links TRBV6-1 to TRBJ1-2, with TRBD1 matching 7 bases. Germline-derived CDR1 and CDR2 are MNHNS and SASEGT. This CDR3 contains 14 residues. Trimming cost V 8 bases and J 6 bases; bases outside gene matches: 12. The chain's CDR3 is CASGISGGADGYTF. The CDR3 coding sequence is TGTGCCAGCGGAATCTCAGGGGGGGCGGATGGCTACACCTTC.

The chain links TRBV4-1 to TRBJ2-2, with a weak D call TRBD1 (6 bases). The V end was cut by 0 bases, the J end by 0 bases, with 11 bases between. The CDR3 loop spans 17 amino acids. CDR1 is MGHRA, CDR2 YSYEKL, per germline. Here the CDR3 reads CASSQERDKSNTGELFF. The CDR3 DNA is TGCGCCAGCAGCCAAGAACGGGACAAATCGAACACCGGGGAGCTGTTTTTT.

The V gene is TRBV13, the J gene TRBJ1-4; 8 nucleotides align to TRBD1. Germline V CDR1 and CDR2: PRHDT, FYEKMQ (reference sequence). The CDR3 spans 14 residues. V lost 5 bases to trimming and J lost 10 bases; unmatched junction nucleotides: 9. The chain's CDR3 is CASSKGQVSGKLFF. The CDR3 bases are TGTGCCAGCAGCAAGGGACAGGTATCGGGAAAACTGTTTTTT.

By sample share, this clone is medium-sized (0.01 to 0.1%). V usage is TRBV11-2 and J usage is TRBJ1-1; D not certain. This CDR3 is built from 12 residues. Trimming took off 5 bases at V and 11 bases at J, with 15 bases between the two ends. Germline-derived CDR1 and CDR2 are SGHAT and FQNNGV. The CDR3 is CASSQNAATAFF. CDR3 nucleotide sequence: TGTGCCAGCAGCCAGAATGCGGCCACGGCTTTCTTT.

The gene calls are TRBV30 and TRBJ1-1; D is ambiguous. Per the germline V gene, CDR1 is GTSNPN and CDR2 is SVGIG (reference sequence). V was cut by 1 base and J by 6 bases, with 6 bases left in between. CDR3 size: 11 residues. The CDR3 region has the DNA TGTGCCTGGAGTGACACGGCTGAAGCTTTCTTT. Its translation is CAWSDTAEAFF.

The sample holds a few counts of this clone. The chain is built from TRBV14 and TRBJ1-2; possibly TRBD1 for D (6 bases). Trimming took off 1 base at V and 0 bases at J, with 15 bases between the two ends. Germline V gene data show CDR1 as SGHDN and CDR2 as FVKESK. The CDR3 length is 17 residues. The CDR3 DNA follows: TGTGCCAGCAGCCAAGTCGAGACAGGCCCCCCTAACTATGGCTACACCTTC. It yields the protein CASSQVETGPPNYGYTF.

The V and J genes are TRBV14 and TRBJ2-1; perhaps TRBD1 as D (7 bases). Trimming stripped 4 bases from V and 7 bases from J, with 20 bases between. Germline loops: CDR1 SGHDN, CDR2 FVKESK. The CDR3 spans 16 residues. The CDR3 region is CASSPPGRGAFNEQFF. The CDR3 coding sequence is TGTGCCAGCAGCCCCCCCGGCAGGGGGGCCTTTAATGAGCAGTTCTTC.

This clone showed up just a few times. CDR3 in DNA: TGTGCTAGTGGTTTGGGACAGGGGGCCGCAGATACGCAGTATTTT. Its translation: CASGLGQGAADTQYF. V gene TRBV12-5 combines with J gene TRBJ2-3, with TRBD1 identical over 10 bases. Germline CDR1 LGHNT, CDR2 FRNRAP. V trimming: 1 base; J trimming: 4 bases; junction bases outside the gene matches: 2. The CDR3 runs 15 residues.

The genes are TRBV5-6 and TRBJ2-2; no definite D call. CDR1 is SGHDT and CDR2 is YYEEEE in the germline V gene. The CDR3 is 13 residues long. V was pared by 3 bases and J by 7 bases, with 10 bases between. In DNA form, the CDR3 reads TGTGCCAGCAGCTGGTCCGGAATCGGGGAGCTGTTTTTT. Amino acid sequence: CASSWSGIGELFF.